This T cell receptor (beta chain) was captured by sequencing in a study of CD8+ T cells in alopecia areata. Extracted from the samples, RNA was reverse transcribed into cDNA to serve as the sequencing template. Sequenced by immunoSEQ multiplex PCR; TCRdb stores in-frame clones only, minus some. The sample includes under 110,000 clones, just under 60% seen only once; the top ten take 15% to 20%. J gave up 6 bases and V 5 bases, and 8 bases lay outside the gene matches. CDR1 is LNHDA and CDR2 is SQIVND in the germline V gene (reference sequence). The CDR3 contains 15 residues. The treatment is: oral pan-JAK inhibitor, 5-10 mg twice daily. This clone was detected a few times. Antigen specificity is unknown. Study outcomes and limitations: In scalp and blood, many expanded lesional clones persisted during tofacitinib. Alopecia totalis/universalis scalp especially showed more expanded CD8+ clones than normal scalp.

Material: CD8+ T cells sorted from blood, obtained between weeks 55 and 65, from a patient treated with tofacitinib. The chain combines TRBV19 with TRBJ2-1, with 9 bases matching TRBD1. The sequence was collected from a human donor with alopecia areata. CDR3 residues: CASSYVETGGNEQFF. CDR3 in DNA: TGTGCCAGTAGTTATGTGGAGACAGGGGGCAATGAGCAGTTCTTC.